This record covers a single TCR beta chain. These data are taken from a study of blood T cell repertoires in COVID-19. About the research overall: There were acute and convalescent COVID-19 samples, and they came from the United States, Italy and Spain. T cells, B-cell-depleted T cells, or PBMCs provided the cDNA or gDNA that served as material.

This CDR3 has 12 amino acids. The trim removed 5 bases at V and 8 bases at J, leaving 2 bases unmatched. Germline V lookup: CDR1 LGHDT, CDR2 YNNKEL (reference sequence). Per the original methods: From reference gene primer amplification, estimates of nucleated cell counts were derived. Data came from immunoSEQ multiplex PCR; TCRdb stores just in-frame clones and leaves some out. V, J and clone size reflect that table, while D and trimming were determined from the DNA. The repertoire holds 200,000 to 250,000 clones, with over 60% as singletons. Material for sequencing was peripheral blood. The chain carries TRBV3-1 (or the pseudogene TRBV3-2) and TRBJ1-1; 10 bases fit TRBD1. This receptor was identified in an older woman with acute or convalescent COVID-19. The CDR3 DNA sequence: TGTGCCAGCAGCATGACAGGGGGCGAAGCTTTCTTT. Translating gives CASSMTGGEAFF.